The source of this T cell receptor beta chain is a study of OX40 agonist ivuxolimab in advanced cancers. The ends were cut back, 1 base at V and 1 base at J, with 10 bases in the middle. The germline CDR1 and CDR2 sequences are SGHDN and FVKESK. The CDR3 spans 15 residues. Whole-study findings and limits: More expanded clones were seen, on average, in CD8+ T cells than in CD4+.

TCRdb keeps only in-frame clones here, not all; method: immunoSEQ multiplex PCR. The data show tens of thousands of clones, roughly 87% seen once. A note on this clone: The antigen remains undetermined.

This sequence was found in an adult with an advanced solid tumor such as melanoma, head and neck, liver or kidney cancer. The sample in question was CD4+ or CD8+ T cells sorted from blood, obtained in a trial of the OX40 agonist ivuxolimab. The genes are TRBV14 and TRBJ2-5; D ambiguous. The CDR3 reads CASSQGAGPQETQYF. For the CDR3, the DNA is TGTGCCAGCAGCCAAGGTGCAGGACCCCAAGAGACCCAGTACTTC.